This record looks at one T cell receptor (beta chain) sequence and its context. Original methodology: It was from reference gene primer amplification that nucleated cell counts were estimated. Data came from immunoSEQ multiplex PCR; TCRdb stores just in-frame clones and leaves some out. Clone size and V and J calls were adopted from that table, with D and trimming inferred from the DNA. In the table there are 60,000 to 90,000 clones, roughly 80% of which are singletons. Per the germline V gene, CDR1 is KGHSH and CDR2 is LQKENI. After removal of 8 bases from V and 5 bases from J, the junction contained 6 bases not matched to a gene. The CDR3 runs to 13 residues. The sample belongs to a study of blood T cell repertoires in COVID-19. Across the whole study: The study drew acute and convalescent COVID-19 samples from the United States, Italy and Spain. Nucleic acid was either cDNA or gDNA, and it came from T cells, B-cell-depleted T cells, or PBMCs.

The rearrangement joins TRBV18 to TRBJ2-1, with 7 positions matching TRBD1. This TCR was sampled from a man in his sixties with active or convalescent COVID-19. The sequenced sample was peripheral blood. The CDR3 bases are TGTGCCAGCCGGGACAGAGTAGACAATGAGCAGTTCTTC. This encodes CASRDRVDNEQFF.